The 20 T cell receptor beta chains listed next were all sequenced from one sample in a study of shared clonotypes between healthy human individuals. Only in-frame clones appear in the TCRdb table, and some are missing; sequencing was by immunoSEQ multiplex PCR. The sample records hundreds of thousands of clones, around 75% being singletons. The sample comprised PBMCs. The origin of the receptors is a woman aged 40 to 55 in good health. Some clones in this sample may be carry-over from other donors' samples.

This clone came up a few times. The chain recombines TRBV19 with TRBJ2-5; D gene uncertain. Germline loops: CDR1 LNHDA, CDR2 SQIVND (reference sequence). The germline V and J ends were trimmed by 5 bases and 0 bases, with 7 bases remaining between them. The CDR3 length is 13 residues. CDR3 in amino acids: CASSPRDQETQYF. For the CDR3, the DNA is TGTGCCAGTAGTCCCCGGGACCAAGAGACCCAGTACTTC.

The chain is built from TRBV6-5 and TRBJ2-1, with D unresolved. V was pared by 2 bases and J by 0 bases, with 11 bases between. The CDR3 contains 16 residues. In germline, CDR1 is MNHEY, CDR2 SVGAGI. CDR3: CASSYRVSSSYNEQFF. In nucleotides, the CDR3 is TGTGCCAGCAGTTACCGGGTTTCGAGCTCCTACAATGAGCAGTTCTTC.

The chain carries TRBV10-1 and TRBJ2-3; 14 nucleotides line up with TRBD2. This CDR3 has 17 residues. The junction had 6 bases not matched to a gene; V was cut back by 4 bases and J by 3 bases. CDR1 WNHNN and CDR2 SYGVQD come from the germline V gene (reference sequence). CDR3 bases: TGCGCCAGCAGTGCCGGGACTAGCGGGAGTGGGACAGATACGCAGTATTTT. This encodes CASSAGTSGSGTDTQYF.

The table lists this clone with many counts. This chain joins TRBV4-1 and TRBJ2-1, with D possibly TRBD2 on 5 matching bases. V was cut by 0 bases and J by 8 bases, with 17 bases left in between. CDR1 and CDR2 from the germline V gene are MGHRA and YSYEKL. CDR3 size: 16 residues. The CDR3 sequence is CASSQDFPLRVHEQFF. The CDR3 DNA reads as TGCGCCAGCAGCCAAGATTTCCCTTTGAGGGTTCATGAGCAGTTCTTC.

The chain is built from TRBV5-4 and TRBJ1-1; 8 nucleotides line up with TRBD1. This CDR3 is built from 15 residues. Germline V CDR1 and CDR2: SGHNT, YYREEE (reference sequence). V gave up 5 bases and J gave up 6 bases; unmatched junction bases: 12. The CDR3 spells CASRPGQGPFSEAFF. The CDR3 DNA is TGTGCCAGCAGACCCGGACAGGGACCCTTTTCTGAAGCTTTCTTT.

This chain joins TRBV19 and TRBJ1-5, with 7 bases aligning to TRBD1. V dropped 1 base and J dropped 5; count of bases not matched to a gene: 8. CDR3 length: 16 amino acids. The germline V gene has CDR1 LNHDA and CDR2 SQIVND (reference sequence). CDR3 nucleotides: TGTGCCAGTAGTATAGTTGGGGGGAGGGGGCATCAGCCCCAGCATTTT. This codes for CASSIVGGRGHQPQHF.

This clone showed up just a few times. This rearrangement joins TRBV29-1 to TRBJ1-1, with a possible D match to TRBD1 (6 bases). Germline-derived CDR1 and CDR2 are SQVTM and ANQGSEA. CDR3 length: 13 amino acids. The V end was cut by 6 bases, the J end by 0 bases, with 11 bases between. Written as DNA, the CDR3 is TGCAGCGTAGAGACAGGTCTGAACACTGAAGCTTTCTTT. Translated, it gives CSVETGLNTEAFF.

Concerning this clone itself: Different DNA sequences within this sample yield the same CDR3. The chain joins TRBV29-1 to TRBJ2-5; 7 bases are shared with TRBD1. Per the germline V gene, CDR1 is SQVTM and CDR2 is ANQGSEA. The CDR3 runs to 13 residues. After removal of 6 bases from V and 4 bases from J, the junction contained 8 bases not matched to a gene. CDR3 sequence (DNA): TGCAGCGTGAACAGGGGTCTGGGAGAGACCCAGTACTTC. Translation gives CSVNRGLGETQYF. Variable domain in full (rest from reference TRBV29-1 and TRBJ2-5): SAVISQKPSRDICQRGTSLTIQCQVDSQVTMMFWYRQQPGQSLTLIATANQGSEATYESGFVIDKFPISRPNLTFSTLTVSNMSPEDSSIYLCSVNRGLGETQYFGPGTRLLVL.

The chain carries TRBV29-1 and TRBJ2-3, with TRBD2 matching over 10 bases. The CDR3 is 18 amino acids. Germline loops: CDR1 SQVTM, CDR2 ANQGSEA. V trimming: 3 bases; J trimming: 1 base; junction bases outside the gene matches: 13. CDR3 nucleotides: TGCAGCGTTGAGATGGACTCCGGTGGGACTAGCGGCACAGATACGCAGTATTTT. Translation: CSVEMDSGGTSGTDTQYF.

The V call is TRBV7-3, the J call TRBJ1-1; no reliable D call. This CDR3 comprises 12 residues. Per the germline V gene, CDR1 is SGHTA and CDR2 is FQGTGA. V lost 5 bases, J lost 6 bases, and 10 bases lay in between. The CDR3 DNA is TGTGCCAGCAGCCCCGACCGGGCTGAAGCTTTCTTT. Translated: CASSPDRAEAFF.

V and J are TRBV4-3 and TRBJ1-5, with D perhaps TRBD1 (6 bases). Deletions cut 3 bases from V and 2 bases from J, with 11 bases between. Germline CDR1 LGHNA, CDR2 YSLEER. The CDR3 is made up of 15 amino acids. In DNA form, the CDR3 reads TGCGCCAGCAGCCAGGACAGTATGGGCAATCAGCCCCAGCATTTT. This gives the protein CASSQDSMGNQPQHF.

This chain uses TRBV11-2 with TRBJ2-7; maybe TRBD1 (5 bases). Trimming stripped 5 bases from V and 7 bases from J, with 15 bases between. The CDR3 has 13 residues. Germline CDR1 reads SGHAT; CDR2 reads FQNNGV. CDR3 protein: CASSPVQQGEQYF. DNA for the CDR3: TGTGCCAGCAGCCCGGTCCAGCAGGGAGAGCAGTACTTC.

The gene calls are TRBV27 and TRBJ2-7; D is unresolved. The CDR3 runs to 13 residues. Germline V gives CDR1 MNHEY, CDR2 SMNVEV (reference sequence). With 3 bases removed from V and 2 bases from J, the gap between germline ends came to 8 bases. CDR3 bases: TGTGCCAGCAGTTTGGCCGGACCCTACGAGCAGTACTTC. Translating it yields CASSLAGPYEQYF.

This clone came up a few times. Other nucleotide sequences in the sample specify the same CDR3. The V and J genes are TRBV4-1 and TRBJ2-4; D tentatively reads TRBD1 or TRBD2 (6 bases each). Germline CDR1 and CDR2: MGHRA and YSYEKL. This CDR3 is built from 16 residues. V shed 0 bases and J shed 4 bases, with 13 bases lying between them. CDR3 sequence: CASSQDGRGAKNIQYF. In nucleotides, the CDR3 is TGCGCCAGCAGCCAAGATGGTAGGGGGGCTAAAAACATTCAGTACTTC.

J is TRBJ2-5 and V is TRBV28; a weak D match, TRBD1 (5 bases). The germline V gene has CDR1 MDHEN and CDR2 SYDVKM. With 6 bases removed from V and 5 bases from J, the gap between germline ends came to 25 bases. There are 17 residues in the CDR3. The CDR3 DNA reads TGTGCCAGCAGCAACACTGACAGTCGGAAATGGTACGAGACCCAGTACTTC. Protein product: CASSNTDSRKWYETQYF. Full variable domain (outside the CDR3, taken from reference TRBV28 and TRBJ2-5): DVKVTQSSRYLVKRTGEKVFLECVQDMDHENMFWYRQDPGLGLRLIYFSYDVKMKEKGDIPEGYSVSREKKERFSLILESASTNQTSMYLCASSNTDSRKWYETQYFGPGTRLLVL.

This clone was detected once. The chain couples TRBV4-1 to TRBJ2-1; 8 bases agree with TRBD2. The germline V gene encodes CDR1 MGHRA and CDR2 YSYEKL. With V trimmed by 0 bases and J by 0 bases, 19 bases remained unmatched. The CDR3 is 22 residues long. The CDR3 coding sequence is TGCGCCAGCAGCCAAGATAAGGCTCGCGGGGGGTTTTGGGATAGCTCCTACAATGAGCAGTTCTTC. Encoded protein: CASSQDKARGGFWDSSYNEQFF.

This clone has more than one count but fewer than ten. The V and J genes are TRBV27 and TRBJ2-2; weak D call: TRBD1 (6 bases). Germline-derived CDR1 and CDR2 are MNHEY and SMNVEV (reference sequence). Trimming removed 2 bases from V and 9 bases from J, with 19 bases in between. This CDR3 has 16 residues. The CDR3 loop reads CASSLGSGVAIRELFF. DNA of the CDR3: TGTGCCAGCAGTTTAGGGTCAGGGGTGGCGATTCGGGAGCTGTTTTTT.

This rearrangement joins TRBV10-3 to TRBJ2-3; D possibly corresponds to TRBD1 (5 bases). This CDR3 is 14 amino acids long. CDR1 and CDR2 (germline): ENHRY, SYGVKD. Deletions cut 10 bases from V and 1 base from J, with 15 bases between. For the CDR3, the DNA is TGTGCCACCGAAAACCCCAGGGGCACAGATACGCAGTATTTT. Its protein product is CATENPRGTDTQYF.

The J gene is TRBJ2-7, the V gene TRBV5-4; tentative D call: TRBD2 (6 bases). Germline V gives CDR1 SGHNT, CDR2 YYREEE (reference sequence). Trimming stripped 4 bases from V and 1 base from J, with 15 bases between. The CDR3 is 15 residues long. The CDR3 loop reads CASSQAGRPSYEQYF. The CDR3 DNA follows: TGTGCCAGCAGCCAAGCCGGGAGACCATCCTACGAGCAGTACTTC.

The chain has TRBV7-9 and TRBJ2-1; weak D call: TRBD2 (6 bases). The CDR3 covers 15 residues. With 4 bases removed from V and 2 bases from J, the gap between germline ends came to 12 bases. Germline-derived CDR1 and CDR2 are SEHNR and FQNEAQ (reference sequence). CDR3 protein: CASSSRGGAYNEQFF. The DNA of the CDR3 is TGTGCCAGCAGCTCGAGGGGAGGTGCCTACAATGAGCAGTTCTTC.